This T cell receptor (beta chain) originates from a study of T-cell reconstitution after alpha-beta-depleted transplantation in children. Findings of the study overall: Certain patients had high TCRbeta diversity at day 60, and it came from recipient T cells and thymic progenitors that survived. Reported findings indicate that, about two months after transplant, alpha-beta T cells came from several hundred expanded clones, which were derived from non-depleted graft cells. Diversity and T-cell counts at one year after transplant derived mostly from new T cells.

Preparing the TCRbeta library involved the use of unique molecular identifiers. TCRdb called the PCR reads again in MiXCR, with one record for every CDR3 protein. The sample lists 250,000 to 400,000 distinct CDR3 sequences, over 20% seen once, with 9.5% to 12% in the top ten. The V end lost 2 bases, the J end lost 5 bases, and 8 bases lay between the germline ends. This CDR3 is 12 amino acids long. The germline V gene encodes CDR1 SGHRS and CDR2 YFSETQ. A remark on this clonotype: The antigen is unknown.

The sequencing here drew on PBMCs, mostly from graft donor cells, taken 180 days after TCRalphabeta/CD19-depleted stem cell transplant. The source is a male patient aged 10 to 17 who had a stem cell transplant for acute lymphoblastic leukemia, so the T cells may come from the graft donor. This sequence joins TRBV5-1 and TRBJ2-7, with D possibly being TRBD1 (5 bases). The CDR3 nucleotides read TGCGCCAGCAGCTTAGGACACGACGAGCAGTACTTC. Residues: CASSLGHDEQYF.